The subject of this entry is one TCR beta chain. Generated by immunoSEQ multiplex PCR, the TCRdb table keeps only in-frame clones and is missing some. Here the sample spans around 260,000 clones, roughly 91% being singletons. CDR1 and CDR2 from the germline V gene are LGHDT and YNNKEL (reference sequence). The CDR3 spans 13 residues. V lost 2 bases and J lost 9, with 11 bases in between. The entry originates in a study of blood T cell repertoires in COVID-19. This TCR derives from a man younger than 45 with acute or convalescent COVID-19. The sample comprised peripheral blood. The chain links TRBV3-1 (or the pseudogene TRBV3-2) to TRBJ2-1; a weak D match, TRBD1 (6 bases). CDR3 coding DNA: TGTGCCAGCAGCCAAATTGGGGGCGGTGAGCAGTTCTTC. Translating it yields CASSQIGGGEQFF.